In this sample, the clone carrying this TCR beta chain turned up many times. The data stem from a study of T cells in Graves' hyperthyroidism and ophthalmopathy. V was clipped by 0 bases and J by 4 bases; unmatched bases: 5. The CDR3 contains 15 residues. Germline V lookup: CDR1 DFQATT, CDR2 SNEGSKA (reference sequence). Regions amplified from RNA transcripts were the TCR beta CDR3 regions. HTBI primers were employed in a first-round RT-PCR of the TCR CDR3. TCRdb passed the multiplex PCR reads through MiXCR, listing each CDR3 protein once. There are 250,000 to 300,000 distinct CDR3 sequences in the sample; approximately 14% occur only once, and about an eighth lies in the top ten.

The chain carries TRBV20-1 and TRBJ2-7; 11 bases fit TRBD2. Sequencing was done on a sample of blood. This TCR was sampled from a middle-aged woman with Graves' hyperthyroidism that later progressed to Graves' ophthalmopathy. The CDR3 nucleotides are TGCAGTGCTAGAGATAGCGGGAGGGCCATTTACGAGCAGTACTTC. Translation: CSARDSGRAIYEQYF.